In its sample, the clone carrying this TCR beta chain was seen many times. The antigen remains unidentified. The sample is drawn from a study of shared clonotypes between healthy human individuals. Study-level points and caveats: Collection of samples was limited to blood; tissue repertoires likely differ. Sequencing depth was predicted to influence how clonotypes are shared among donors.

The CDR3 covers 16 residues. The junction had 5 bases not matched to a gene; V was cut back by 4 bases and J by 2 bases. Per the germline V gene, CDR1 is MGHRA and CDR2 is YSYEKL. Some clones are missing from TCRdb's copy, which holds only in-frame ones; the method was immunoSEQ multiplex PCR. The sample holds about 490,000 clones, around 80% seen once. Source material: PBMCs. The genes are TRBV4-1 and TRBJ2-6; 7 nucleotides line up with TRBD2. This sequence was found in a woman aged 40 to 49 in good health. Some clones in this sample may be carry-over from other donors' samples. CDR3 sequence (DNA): TGCGCCAGCAGCCGAGGTCGGGAGGCTGGGGCCAACGTCCTGACTTTC. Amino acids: CASSRGREAGANVLTF.